One and the same sample provided the 2 T cell receptor beta chains below, sequenced in a study of blood T cells in healthy people across ages. A second PCR, run for roughly 7 to 11 cycles, used a sample-barcoded 5' primer plus a J-beta primer mix. One entry per CDR3 protein results from TCRdb running MiXCR on the 5' RACE reads. The table shows 800,000 or so distinct CDR3 sequences, with roughly 25% occurring only once. These data were likewise used in another study, on T cells of mothers and their children.

The material sequenced was blood. The receptors come from a boy between 5 and 17 years old in good health.

This rearrangement joins TRBV7-6 to TRBJ1-1, with D hard to call. Trimming took 7 bases from V and 1 from J, leaving 13 bases between them. Germline values: CDR1 SGHVS, CDR2 FNYEAQ. The CDR3 is made up of 14 amino acids. The CDR3 sequence: CASNLVTTNTEAFF. The CDR3 DNA reads as TGTGCCAGCAACTTGGTGACTACGAACACTGAAGCTTTCTTT.

This clonotype has a handful of counts. This rearrangement joins TRBV29-1 to TRBJ2-5; tentatively, D is TRBD2 (5 bases). Judging by the DNA end, TRBJ2-7 fits better; the J call may be wrong. Germline CDR1 reads SQVTM; CDR2 reads ANQGSEA. The CDR3 is 13 residues long. The CDR3 here is CSVGAARSYEQYF. CDR3 sequence (DNA): TGCAGCGTTGGAGCGGCCCGCTCCTACGAGCAGTACTTC.